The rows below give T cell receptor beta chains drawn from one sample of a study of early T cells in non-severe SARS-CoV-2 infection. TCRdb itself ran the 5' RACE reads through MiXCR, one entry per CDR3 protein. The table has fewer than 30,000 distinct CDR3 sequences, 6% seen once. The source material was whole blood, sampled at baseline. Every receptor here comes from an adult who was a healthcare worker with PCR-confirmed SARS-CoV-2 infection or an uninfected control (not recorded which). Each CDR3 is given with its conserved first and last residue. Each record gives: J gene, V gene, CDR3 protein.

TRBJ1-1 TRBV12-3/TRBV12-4 CASSFYRGGEAFF
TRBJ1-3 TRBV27 CASSLGAGNTIYF
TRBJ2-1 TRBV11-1 CASSHAWGQGNNEQFF
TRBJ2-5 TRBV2 CASRPGLASSRAQYF
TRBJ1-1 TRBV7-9 CASSSRGLNTEAFF
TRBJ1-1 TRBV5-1 CASSSGTGVAEAFF
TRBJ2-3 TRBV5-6 CASSLTSGARTDTQYF
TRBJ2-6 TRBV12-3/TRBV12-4 CASSPGQDRNVLTF
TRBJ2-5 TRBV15 CATSKRETQYF
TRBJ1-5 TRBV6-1 CASTPTGINQPQHF
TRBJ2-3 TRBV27 CAASSPVPGGVIDTQYF
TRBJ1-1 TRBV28 CASSLQGAFVITEAFF
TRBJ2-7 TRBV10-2 CASSEGTYEQYF
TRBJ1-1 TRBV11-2 CASSLGMNTEAFF
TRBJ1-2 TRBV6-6 CASRIQGAPLEDGYTF
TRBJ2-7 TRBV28 CASSSPFSRVSLYEQYF
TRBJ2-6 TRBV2 CASGRSSGANVLTF
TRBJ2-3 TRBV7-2 CASSLAVLDTQYF
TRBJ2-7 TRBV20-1 CSAEPLEQYF
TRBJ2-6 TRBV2 CASRSLQGLSSGANVLTF
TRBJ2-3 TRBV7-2 CASSLTGTDTQYF
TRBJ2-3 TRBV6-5 CASSYSRTLWGTDTQYF
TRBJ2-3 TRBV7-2 CASQPDPSGGADTQYF